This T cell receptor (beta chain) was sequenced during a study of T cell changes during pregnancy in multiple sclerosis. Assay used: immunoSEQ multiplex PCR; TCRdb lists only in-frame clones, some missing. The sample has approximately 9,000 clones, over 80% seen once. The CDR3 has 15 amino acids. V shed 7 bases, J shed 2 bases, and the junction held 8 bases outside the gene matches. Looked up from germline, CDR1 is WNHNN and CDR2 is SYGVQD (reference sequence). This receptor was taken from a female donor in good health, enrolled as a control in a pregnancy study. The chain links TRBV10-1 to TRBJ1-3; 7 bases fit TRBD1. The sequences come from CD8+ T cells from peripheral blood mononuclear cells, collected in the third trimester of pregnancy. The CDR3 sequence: CASIGDRVAGNTIYF. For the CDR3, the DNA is TGCGCCAGCATCGGAGACAGGGTGGCTGGAAACACCATATATTTT.